Below are 18 T cell receptor beta chains sequenced from a single sample in a study of CDR3 diversity in severe acne (dated by TCRdb to between 2018 and 2020). The method was PCR. The instrument given in TCRdb is Illumina HiSeq 2000. TCRdb's own reprocessing of the public reads used fastp at Q25 and MiXCR and kept productive beta chains. Rows with a matching CDR3 protein are joined into one entry that keeps the most common DNA and genes. This sample comprises about 84,000 distinct CDR3 sequences, 50% to 65% of them detected only once. The ten largest clones represent roughly an eighth of the sample. Sequencing was performed on blood. The receptor set was obtained from a male donor in good health, without acne.

Only a few counts were recorded for this clonotype. This sequence joins TRBV15 and TRBJ2-7; a possible D gene is TRBD1 (6 bases). CDR3 length: 13 residues. Germline CDR1 LNHNV, CDR2 YYDKDF (reference sequence). Trimming took 1 base from V and 8 from J, leaving 12 bases between them. The CDR3 is CATSRVGARKQYF. The CDR3 DNA follows: TGTGCCACCAGCAGAGTGGGGGCAAGGAAGCAGTACTTC.

The CDR3: CSVVRSDYGYTF. CDR3 nucleotides: TGCAGCGTTGTTCGTTCAGACTATGGCTACACCTTC. The chain has TRBV29-1 and TRBJ1-2, with D uncertain. This CDR3 is 12 amino acids long. V was trimmed by 4 bases and J by 3 bases, leaving 9 bases between them. Germline CDR1 is SQVTM and CDR2 is ANQGSEA.

With regard to this clonotype: Here the CDR3 omits its conserved ending phenylalanine or tryptophan, so a read error is the likely source. The chain links TRBV5-6 to TRBJ1-1, with 8 bases fitting TRBD1. The CDR3 contains 15 residues. The V gene's germline CDR1 is SGHDT and CDR2 YYEEEE. V shed 1 base, J shed 0 bases, and the junction held 2 bases outside the gene matches. Here the CDR3 reads CASSLYRGMNTEAFL. In DNA, the CDR3 is TGTGCCAGCAGCTTGTACAGGGGGATGAACACTGAAGCTTTCCTC.

Only one count was recorded for this clonotype. The chain carries TRBV20-1 and TRBJ1-1; TRBD1 might be the D (5 bases). Trimming cost V 6 bases and J 7 bases, with 21 bases left between them. Germline assignment: CDR1 DFQATT and CDR2 SNEGSKA (reference sequence). The CDR3 extends over 14 amino acids. The CDR3 loop is CSAPPLGTDFEAFF. CDR3 DNA: TGCAGTGCACCACCTTTGGGGACTGATTTTGAAGCTTTCTTT.

The table lists this clonotype with a few counts. The CDR3 DNA sequence: TGTGCCAGCAGCTTAGCGTCGGTCAACTATGGCTACACCTTC. Protein sequence: CASSLASVNYGYTF. V is TRBV11-3 and J is TRBJ1-2; D not resolved. The CDR3 loop spans 14 amino acids. V lost 1 base and J lost 2, with 8 bases in between. From germline, CDR1 is SGHNT and CDR2 YENEEA. The variable domain in full, completed from reference TRBV11-3 and TRBJ1-2, reads EAGVVQSPRYKIIEKKQPVAFWCNPISGHNTLYWYLQNLGQGPELLIRYENEEAVDDSQLPKDRFSAERLKGVDSTLKIQPAELGDSAVYLCASSLASVNYGYTFGSGTRLTVV.

This clonotype was recorded once. The rearrangement joins TRBV10-3 to TRBJ1-1; D not resolved. Germline V gene sequence: CDR1 ENHRY, CDR2 SYGVKD. Deletions cut 3 bases from V and 9 bases from J, with 8 bases between. The CDR3 runs 11 residues. CDR3 region: CAISDGVQAFF. The CDR3 DNA follows: TGTGCCATCAGTGATGGAGTTCAAGCTTTCTTT.

This clonotype turned up a few times. The CDR3 sequence: CASSFSGGPINTIYF. The CDR3 region has the DNA TGTGCCAGCAGCTTCAGCGGAGGGCCAATAAACACCATATATTTT. V and J are TRBV7-9 and TRBJ1-3, with D unresolved. Between the trimmed V and J ends, which lost 3 bases and 6 bases, there was a span of 15 bases. The V gene's germline CDR1 is SEHNR and CDR2 FQNEAQ (reference sequence). This CDR3 is built from 15 residues.

This clonotype was seen more than once but under ten times. This chain joins TRBV24-1 and TRBJ1-6; 10 bases agree with TRBD1. V dropped 3 bases and J dropped 13; count of bases not matched to a gene: 2. CDR1 and CDR2 from the germline V gene are KGHDR and SFDVKD. The CDR3 extends over 13 amino acids. The CDR3 nucleotides are TGTGCCACCAGTGATGGACAGGGGGGGCCCCTCCACTTT. Protein sequence: CATSDGQGGPLHF.

J is TRBJ2-1 and V is TRBV11-1, with 9 nucleotides matching TRBD1. The CDR3 runs to 15 residues. The J segment lost 4 bases and the V segment lost 9 bases, leaving 10 bases of the junction unmatched. Germline V gene sequence: CDR1 SGHAT, CDR2 FQDESV (reference sequence). CDR3: CASSITGTGYNEQFF. The CDR3 coding sequence is TGTGCCAGTAGCATAACTGGGACAGGGTACAATGAGCAGTTCTTC.

This clonotype was observed a handful of times. Since a much larger clone is just one base distant, this may be a read error. This chain connects TRBV24-1 to TRBJ2-2, with 8 bases aligning to TRBD2. CDR1 is KGHDR and CDR2 is SFDVKD in the germline V gene. The CDR3 length is 19 residues. CDR3 protein: CATSDGRLQAGGLTGELSF. CDR3 nucleotide sequence: TGTGCCACCAGTGATGGGAGGTTACAGGCGGGAGGTCTCACCGGGGAGCTGTCTTTT.

This chain connects TRBV6-1 to TRBJ2-2; D perhaps matches TRBD1 (6 bases). The CDR3 covers 15 residues. Deletions cut 8 bases from V and 3 bases from J, with 16 bases between. Germline assignment: CDR1 MNHNS and CDR2 SASEGT. CDR3 in amino acids: CASGRFRGDTGELFF. As DNA, the CDR3 is TGTGCCAGCGGGCGGTTCAGGGGCGACACCGGGGAGCTGTTTTTT.

The rearrangement uses TRBV20-1 and TRBJ2-6; 8 bases line up with TRBD2. The V gene's germline CDR1 is DFQATT and CDR2 SNEGSKA (reference sequence). This CDR3 spans 16 amino acids. J was trimmed by 4 bases and V by 0 bases; bases with no gene match: 5. The CDR3 sequence is CSAREVRLAGANVLTF. The CDR3 region has the DNA TGCAGTGCTAGAGAGGTTAGACTAGCGGGGGCCAACGTCCTGACTTTC.

This clonotype was counted a single time. This chain connects TRBV7-9 to TRBJ2-2, with D possibly matching TRBD1 (6 bases). CDR1 is SEHNR and CDR2 is FQNEAQ in the germline V gene (reference sequence). The V end was cut by 8 bases, the J end by 5 bases, with 24 bases between. The CDR3 is 17 amino acids. The CDR3 sequence: CASGLGTQVVGTGELFF. Written as DNA, the CDR3 is TGTGCCAGCGGATTGGGGACACAGGTTGTAGGGACCGGGGAGCTGTTTTTT.

This clonotype came up many times. CDR3 nucleotide sequence: TGTGCCAGCAGTCGAGACAGGGGGAGTGATGAAGCTTTCTTT. It yields the protein CASSRDRGSDEAFF. V is TRBV25-1 and J is TRBJ1-1; TRBD1 matches at 9 bases. The J segment lost 7 bases and the V segment lost 5 bases, leaving 8 bases of the junction unmatched. This CDR3 is 14 amino acids long. Germline V gene lookup returns CDR1 MGHDK and CDR2 SYGVNS.

CDR3 sequence (DNA): TGTGCCACCAGTGACCCCGACCGGACAGCTAACTATGGCTACACCTTC. Its protein is CATSDPDRTANYGYTF. The chain couples TRBV24-1 to TRBJ1-2; D might be TRBD1 (6 bases). CDR3 length: 16 residues. Per the germline V gene, CDR1 is KGHDR and CDR2 is SFDVKD. Trimming removed 4 bases at V and 0 bases at J, with 14 bases between.

A few counts support this clonotype. This rearrangement joins TRBV10-3 to TRBJ2-6; D is undetermined. Per the germline V gene, CDR1 is ENHRY and CDR2 is SYGVKD. With 5 bases removed from V and 0 bases from J, the gap between germline ends came to 5 bases. CDR3 length: 14 residues. The CDR3 DNA reads as TGTGCCATCAGTATGAGCTCTGGGGCCAACGTCCTGACTTTC. Translation gives CAISMSSGANVLTF.

In its sample, this clonotype was seen once. The chain joins TRBV20-1 to TRBJ2-5; D is uncertain. The germline V gene has CDR1 DFQATT and CDR2 SNEGSKA (reference sequence). The CDR3 has 11 amino acids. The germline V and J ends were trimmed by 8 bases and 7 bases, with 14 bases remaining between them. The CDR3 DNA is TGCAGTCACCCCTCGGCAGCGACCCAGTACTTC. Amino acid sequence: CSHPSAATQYF.

Relative to its sample, this clonotype is medium-sized. V usage is TRBV24-1 and J usage is TRBJ2-7; 7 nucleotides match TRBD1. From germline, CDR1 is KGHDR and CDR2 SFDVKD. J gave up 5 bases and V 7 bases, and 4 bases lay outside the gene matches. This CDR3 contains 12 residues. The CDR3 here is CATSLTGDEQYF. CDR3 DNA sequence: TGTGCCACCAGCCTTACAGGGGACGAGCAGTACTTC.